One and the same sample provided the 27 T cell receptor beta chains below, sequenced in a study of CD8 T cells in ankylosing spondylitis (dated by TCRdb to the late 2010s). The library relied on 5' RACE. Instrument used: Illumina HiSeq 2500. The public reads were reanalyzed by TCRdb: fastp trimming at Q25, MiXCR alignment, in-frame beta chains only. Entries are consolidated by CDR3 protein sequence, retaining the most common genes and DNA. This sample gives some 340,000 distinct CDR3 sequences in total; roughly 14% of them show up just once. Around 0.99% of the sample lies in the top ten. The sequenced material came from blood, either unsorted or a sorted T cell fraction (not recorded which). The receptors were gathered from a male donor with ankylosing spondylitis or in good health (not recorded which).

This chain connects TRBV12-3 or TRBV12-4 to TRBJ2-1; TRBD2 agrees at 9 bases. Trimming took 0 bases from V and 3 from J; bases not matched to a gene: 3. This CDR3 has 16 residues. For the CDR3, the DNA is TGTGCCAGCAGTTTAGCAGCGGGGGGACGCTACAATGAGCAGTTCTTC. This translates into CASSLAAGGRYNEQFF.

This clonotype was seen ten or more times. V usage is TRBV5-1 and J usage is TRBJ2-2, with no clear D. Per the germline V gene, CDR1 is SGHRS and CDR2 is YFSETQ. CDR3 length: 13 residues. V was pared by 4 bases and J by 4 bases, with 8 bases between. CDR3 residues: CASSEGLTGELFF. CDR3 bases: TGCGCCAGCAGCGAAGGGCTCACCGGGGAGCTGTTTTTT.

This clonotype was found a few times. The CDR3 DNA follows: TGTGCCAGCAGTCTTAGGCAGATTGGACAGCCCCAGCATTTT. Translating it yields CASSLRQIGQPQHF. The chain links TRBV12-3 or TRBV12-4 to TRBJ1-5; D is unclear. CDR3 length: 14 residues. The ends were cut back, 5 bases at V and 7 bases at J, with 15 bases in the middle.

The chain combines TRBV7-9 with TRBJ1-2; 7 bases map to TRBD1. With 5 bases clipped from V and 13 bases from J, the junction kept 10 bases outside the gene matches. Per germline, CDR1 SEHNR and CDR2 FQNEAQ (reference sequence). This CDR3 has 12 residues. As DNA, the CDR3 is TGTGCCAGCAGCGTTCGGGACAGCCCCTTCACCTTC. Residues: CASSVRDSPFTF. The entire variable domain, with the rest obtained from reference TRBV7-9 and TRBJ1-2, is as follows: DTGVSQNPRHKITKRGQNVTFRCDPISEHNRLYWYRQTLGQGPEFLTYFQNEAQLEKSRLLSDRFSAERPKGSFSTLEIQRTEQGDSAMYLCASSVRDSPFTFGSGTRLTVV.

The CDR3 sequence: CSALVGQRNQPQHF. CDR3 sequence (DNA): TGCAGCGCACTAGTGGGACAGAGAAATCAGCCCCAGCATTTT. This chain connects TRBV20-1 to TRBJ1-5; 7 bases are a match to TRBD1. CDR1 and CDR2 from the germline V gene are DFQATT and SNEGSKA (reference sequence). CDR3 length equals 14 residues.

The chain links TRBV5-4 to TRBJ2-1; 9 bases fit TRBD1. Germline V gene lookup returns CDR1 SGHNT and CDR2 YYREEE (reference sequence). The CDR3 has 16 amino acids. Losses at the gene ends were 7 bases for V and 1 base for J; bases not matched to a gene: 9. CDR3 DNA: TGTGCCAGCGGAATGGACAGGGGTTTTTCCTACAATGAGCAGTTCTTC. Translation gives CASGMDRGFSYNEQFF.

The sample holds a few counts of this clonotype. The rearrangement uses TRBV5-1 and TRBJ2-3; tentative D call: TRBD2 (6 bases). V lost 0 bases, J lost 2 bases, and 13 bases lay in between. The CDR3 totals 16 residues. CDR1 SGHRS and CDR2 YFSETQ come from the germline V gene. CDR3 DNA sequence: TGCGCCAGCAGCTTGGTGGGAGGAGATTCCACAGATACGCAGTATTTT. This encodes CASSLVGGDSTDTQYF.

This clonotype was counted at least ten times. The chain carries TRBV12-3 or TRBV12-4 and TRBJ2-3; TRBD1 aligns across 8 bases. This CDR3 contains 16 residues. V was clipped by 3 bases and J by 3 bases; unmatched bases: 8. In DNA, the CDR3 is TGTGCCAGCAGTTTTCACTCGGGACAGGTAACAGATACGCAGTATTTT. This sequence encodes CASSFHSGQVTDTQYF.

CDR3 nucleotide sequence: TGTGCCAGCAGTTATCGGCAGGGGGTATACGAGCAGTACTTC. Translated: CASSYRQGVYEQYF. The rearrangement joins TRBV6-5 to TRBJ2-7, with 7 bases aligning to TRBD1. Trimming at V came to 3 bases and at J to 4 bases, leaving 6 bases not matched to a gene. The CDR3 covers 14 residues. The germline gives CDR1 MNHEY, CDR2 SVGAGI.

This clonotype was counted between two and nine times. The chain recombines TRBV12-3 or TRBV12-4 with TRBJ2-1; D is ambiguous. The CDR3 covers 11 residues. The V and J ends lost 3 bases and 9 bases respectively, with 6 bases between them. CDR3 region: CASSLAVEQFF. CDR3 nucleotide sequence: TGTGCCAGCAGTTTGGCAGTTGAGCAGTTCTTC.

CDR3 DNA: TGTGCTAGTGGTTTGGTACGGACAGGGGGAGGGATGAACACTGAAGCTTTCTTT. It specifies CASGLVRTGGGMNTEAFF. The gene calls are TRBV12-5 and TRBJ1-1; TRBD1 matches at 10 bases. The CDR3 is made up of 18 amino acids. Germline loops: CDR1 LGHNT, CDR2 FRNRAP. V lost 0 bases, J lost 0 bases, and 7 bases stayed unmatched.

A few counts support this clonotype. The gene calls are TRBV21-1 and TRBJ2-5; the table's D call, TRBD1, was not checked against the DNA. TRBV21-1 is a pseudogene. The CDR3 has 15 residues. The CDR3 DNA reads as TGTGCCAGCAGCATGGGACACCGAGCCCAAGAGACCCAGTACTTC. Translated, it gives CASSMGHRAQETQYF.

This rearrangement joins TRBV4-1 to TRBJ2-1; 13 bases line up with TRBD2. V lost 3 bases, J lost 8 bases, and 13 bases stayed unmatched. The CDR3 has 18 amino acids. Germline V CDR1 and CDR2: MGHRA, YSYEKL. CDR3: CASSHGGLAGPPGDEQFF. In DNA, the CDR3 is TGCGCCAGCAGCCATGGGGGACTAGCGGGACCGCCGGGCGATGAGCAGTTCTTC.

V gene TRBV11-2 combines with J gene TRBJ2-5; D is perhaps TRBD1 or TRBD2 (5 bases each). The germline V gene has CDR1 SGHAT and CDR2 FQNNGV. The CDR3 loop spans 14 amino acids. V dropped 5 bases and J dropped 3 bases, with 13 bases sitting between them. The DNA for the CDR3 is TGTGCCAGCAGCGAGGGACGACTTAAAGAGACCCAGTACTTC. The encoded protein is CASSEGRLKETQYF.

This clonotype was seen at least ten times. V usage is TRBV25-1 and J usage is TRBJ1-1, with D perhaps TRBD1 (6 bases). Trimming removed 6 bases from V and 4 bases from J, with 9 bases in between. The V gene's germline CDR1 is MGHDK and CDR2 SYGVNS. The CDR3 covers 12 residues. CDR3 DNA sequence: TGTGCCAGCAGGGCGGGGGCCACTGAAGCTTTCTTT. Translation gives CASRAGATEAFF.

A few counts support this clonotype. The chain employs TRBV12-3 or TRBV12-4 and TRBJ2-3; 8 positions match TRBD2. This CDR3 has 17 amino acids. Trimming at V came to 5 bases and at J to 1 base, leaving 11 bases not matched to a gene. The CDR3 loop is CASSPTIAGFGTDTQYF. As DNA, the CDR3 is TGTGCCAGCAGTCCTACTATAGCGGGATTCGGCACAGATACGCAGTATTTT.

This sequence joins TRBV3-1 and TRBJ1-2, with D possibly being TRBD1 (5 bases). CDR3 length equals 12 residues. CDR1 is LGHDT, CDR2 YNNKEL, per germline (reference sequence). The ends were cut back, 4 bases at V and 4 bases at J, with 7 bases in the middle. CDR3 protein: CASSPQGYGYTF. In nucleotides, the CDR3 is TGTGCCAGCAGCCCCCAGGGCTATGGCTACACCTTC.

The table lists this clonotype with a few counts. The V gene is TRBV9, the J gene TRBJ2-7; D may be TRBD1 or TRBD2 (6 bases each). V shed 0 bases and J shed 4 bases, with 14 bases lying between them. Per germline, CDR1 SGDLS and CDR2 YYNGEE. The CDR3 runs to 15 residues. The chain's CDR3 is CASSVGQGTLYEQYF. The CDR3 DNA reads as TGTGCCAGCAGCGTAGGGCAGGGGACTCTTTACGAGCAGTACTTC.

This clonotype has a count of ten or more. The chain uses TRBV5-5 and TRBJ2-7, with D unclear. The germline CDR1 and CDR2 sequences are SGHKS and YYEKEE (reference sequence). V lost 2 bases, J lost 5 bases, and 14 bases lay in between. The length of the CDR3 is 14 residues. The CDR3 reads CASSLESASDEQYF. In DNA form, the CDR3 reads TGTGCCAGCAGCTTAGAGAGTGCGAGTGACGAGCAGTACTTC.

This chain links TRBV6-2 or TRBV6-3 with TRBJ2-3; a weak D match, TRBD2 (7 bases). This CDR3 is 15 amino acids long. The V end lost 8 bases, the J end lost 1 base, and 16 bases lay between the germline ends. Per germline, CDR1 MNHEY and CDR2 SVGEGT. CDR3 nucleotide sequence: TGTGCCAGCGAGGGGGGGGACTACCGCACAGATACGCAGTATTTT. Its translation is CASEGGDYRTDTQYF.

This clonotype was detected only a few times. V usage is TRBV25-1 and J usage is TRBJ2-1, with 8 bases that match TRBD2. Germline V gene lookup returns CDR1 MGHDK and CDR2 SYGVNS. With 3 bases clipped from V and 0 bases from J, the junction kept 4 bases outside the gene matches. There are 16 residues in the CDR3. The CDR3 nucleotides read TGTGCCAGCAGTGACCTTACTAGCGGCTCCTACAATGAGCAGTTCTTC. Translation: CASSDLTSGSYNEQFF. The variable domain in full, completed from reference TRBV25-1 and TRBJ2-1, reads EADIYQTPRYLVIGTGKKITLECSQTMGHDKMYWYQQDPGMELHLIHYSYGVNSTEKGDLSSESTVSRIRTEHFPLTLESARPSHTSQYLCASSDLTSGSYNEQFFGPGTRLTVL.

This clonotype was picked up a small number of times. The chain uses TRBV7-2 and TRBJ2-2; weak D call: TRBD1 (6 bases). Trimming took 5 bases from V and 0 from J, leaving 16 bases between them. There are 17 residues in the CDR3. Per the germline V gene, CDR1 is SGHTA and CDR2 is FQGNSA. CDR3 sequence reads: CASSPSWTAANTGELFF. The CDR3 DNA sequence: TGTGCCAGCAGCCCCTCCTGGACAGCTGCGAACACCGGGGAGCTGTTTTTT.

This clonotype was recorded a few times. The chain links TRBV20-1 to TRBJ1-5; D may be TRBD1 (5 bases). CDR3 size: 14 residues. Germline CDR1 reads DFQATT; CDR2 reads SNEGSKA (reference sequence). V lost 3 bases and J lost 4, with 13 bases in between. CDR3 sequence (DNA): TGCAGTGCTAGGGGCGGGGCCTCTAATCAGCCCCAGCATTTT. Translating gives CSARGGASNQPQHF.

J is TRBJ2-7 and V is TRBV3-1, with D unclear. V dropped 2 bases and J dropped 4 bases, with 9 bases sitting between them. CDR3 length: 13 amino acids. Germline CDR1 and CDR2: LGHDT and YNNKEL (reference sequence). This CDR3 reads CASSQRIGYEQYF. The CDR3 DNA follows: TGTGCCAGCAGCCAACGAATCGGGTACGAGCAGTACTTC.

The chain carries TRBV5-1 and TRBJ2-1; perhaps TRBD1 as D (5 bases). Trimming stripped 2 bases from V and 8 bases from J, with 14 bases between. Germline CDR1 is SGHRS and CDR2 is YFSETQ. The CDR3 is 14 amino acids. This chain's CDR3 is CASSLFFQGDEQFF. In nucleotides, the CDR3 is TGCGCCAGCAGCTTATTCTTCCAGGGCGATGAGCAGTTCTTC.

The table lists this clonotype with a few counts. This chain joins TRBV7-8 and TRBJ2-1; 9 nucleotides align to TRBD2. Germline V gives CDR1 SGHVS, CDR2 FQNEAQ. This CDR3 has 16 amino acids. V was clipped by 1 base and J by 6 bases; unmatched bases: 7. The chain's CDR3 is CASSLVPATSGNEQFF. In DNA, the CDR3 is TGTGCCAGCAGCTTAGTTCCTGCGACTAGCGGCAATGAGCAGTTCTTC.

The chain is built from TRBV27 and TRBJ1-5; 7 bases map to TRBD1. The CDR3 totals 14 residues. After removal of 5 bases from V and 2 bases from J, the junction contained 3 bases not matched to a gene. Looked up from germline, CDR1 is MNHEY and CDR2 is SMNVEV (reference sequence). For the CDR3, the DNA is TGTGCCAGCAGTGGAGGACAGGGCAATCAGCCCCAGCATTTT. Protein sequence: CASSGGQGNQPQHF.